The 25 T cell receptor beta chains below all came from one sample that was sequenced in a study of T cell responses to AZD1222 COVID-19 vaccine. Profiled with immunoSEQ multiplex PCR; TCRdb holds only in-frame clones, not every one. The profile shows 150,000 to 200,000 clones, roughly nine tenths of them singletons. The material sequenced was peripheral blood, taken 28 days after the second AZD1222 dose. The receptors were gathered from an adult who received the AZD1222 COVID-19 vaccine.

V gene TRBV7-9 combines with J gene TRBJ1-2; no definite D call. The CDR3 is 13 amino acids. Germline assignment: CDR1 SEHNR and CDR2 FQNEAQ (reference sequence). V was clipped by 5 bases and J by 3 bases, with 10 bases between them. The CDR3 loop reads CASSLGRDYGYTF. CDR3 DNA: TGTGCCAGCAGCCTAGGGAGGGACTATGGCTACACCTTC.

V is TRBV19 and J is TRBJ1-1; D unresolved. V lost 8 bases to trimming and J lost 6 bases, with 16 bases between them. From germline, CDR1 is LNHDA and CDR2 SQIVND (reference sequence). This CDR3 region has 13 residues. The CDR3 coding sequence is TGTGCCAGTCTTGATATAGACAACTCTGAAGCTTTCTTT. Protein: CASLDIDNSEAFF.

V gene TRBV7-9 combines with J gene TRBJ1-4; no firm D call. V was pared by 2 bases and J by 4 bases, with 11 bases between. Germline lookup yields CDR1 SEHNR and CDR2 FQNEAQ (reference sequence). The CDR3 runs 15 residues. In nucleotides, the CDR3 is TGTGCCAGCAGCTTATCTGTACAGAATAATGAAAAACTGTTTTTT. Translated, it gives CASSLSVQNNEKLFF. Full variable domain (missing parts from reference TRBV7-9 and TRBJ1-4): DTGVSQNPRHKITKRGQNVTFRCDPISEHNRLYWYRQTLGQGPEFLTYFQNEAQLEKSRLLSDRFSAERPKGSFSTLEIQRTEQGDSAMYLCASSLSVQNNEKLFFGSGTQLSVL.

The chain carries TRBV6-1 and TRBJ1-2; 9 bases are a match to TRBD1. The V gene's germline CDR1 is MNHNS and CDR2 SASEGT. This CDR3 is built from 14 residues. V lost 3 bases, J lost 8 bases, and 7 bases stayed unmatched. CDR3 bases: TGTGCCAGCAGTGACACAGGGGGCGCTTGGGGCTACACCTTC. Translation gives CASSDTGGAWGYTF.

The chain employs TRBV7-9 and TRBJ2-3; tentatively, D is TRBD1 (6 bases). V lost 5 bases and J lost 2, with 17 bases in between. The CDR3 extends over 16 amino acids. From germline, CDR1 is SEHNR and CDR2 FQNEAQ (reference sequence). The CDR3 region has the DNA TGTGCCAGCAGCATGCTGTGGGACACTAACACAGATACGCAGTATTTT. Protein product: CASSMLWDTNTDTQYF. Looking up the rest from reference TRBV7-9 and TRBJ2-3 gives the full variable domain: DTGVSQNPRHKITKRGQNVTFRCDPISEHNRLYWYRQTLGQGPEFLTYFQNEAQLEKSRLLSDRFSAERPKGSFSTLEIQRTEQGDSAMYLCASSMLWDTNTDTQYFGPGTRLTVL.

The chain recombines TRBV29-1 with TRBJ2-7; D gene unclear. This CDR3 comprises 12 residues. Germline V lookup: CDR1 SQVTM, CDR2 ANQGSEA. V was shortened by 6 bases and J by 2 bases, with 11 bases between the two germline ends. The CDR3 spells CSVATDTYEQYF. The CDR3 bases are TGCAGCGTGGCGACCGACACCTACGAGCAGTACTTC.

The V gene is TRBV27, the J gene TRBJ2-1; TRBD2 is a possible D gene (6 bases). V was trimmed by 1 base and J by 2 bases, leaving 21 bases between them. Germline V gene lookup returns CDR1 MNHEY and CDR2 SMNVEV (reference sequence). CDR3 size: 19 residues. CDR3 nucleotide sequence: TGTGCCAGCAGTTTATTCGGCGCCCGGGAGAGTCGCGCCTACAATGAGCAGTTCTTC. This translates into CASSLFGARESRAYNEQFF.

The chain recombines TRBV6-6 with TRBJ1-3; D perhaps matches TRBD1 (6 bases). The V gene's germline CDR1 is MNHNY and CDR2 SVGAGI (reference sequence). The CDR3 has 14 amino acids. Trimming cost V 2 bases and J 4 bases, with 9 bases left between them. CDR3 DNA: TGTGCCAGCAGTTACGGGGGCCTCGGAAACACCATATATTTT. It codes for CASSYGGLGNTIYF.

CDR3 protein: CASSQDLTGTSYNEQFF. CDR3 in DNA: TGTGCCAGCAGCCAAGATCTTACAGGGACCTCTTACAATGAGCAGTTCTTC. The chain has TRBV3-1 (or the pseudogene TRBV3-2) and TRBJ2-1, with TRBD1 as a possible D gene (6 bases). This CDR3 spans 17 amino acids. V gave up 0 bases and J gave up 4 bases, with 16 bases separating them. The germline V gene encodes CDR1 LGHDT and CDR2 YNNKEL (reference sequence).

J is TRBJ2-7 and V is TRBV28, with D hard to call. Trimming took 10 bases from V and 4 from J, leaving 14 bases between them. Germline CDR1 MDHEN, CDR2 SYDVKM. The CDR3 has 12 amino acids. The CDR3 DNA follows: TGTGCCACGGCGCGAGGCGCATACGAGCAGTACTTC. It translates to CATARGAYEQYF.

The chain employs TRBV28 and TRBJ1-5; D ambiguous. CDR1 is MDHEN and CDR2 is SYDVKM in the germline V gene. The CDR3 sequence is 20 residues long. Trimming removed 5 bases at V and 0 bases at J, with 26 bases between. As DNA, the CDR3 is TGTGCCAGCAGTCTTTTGGCCCCTTCTGGGGAGCACTATAGCAATCAGCCCCAGCATTTT. Residues: CASSLLAPSGEHYSNQPQHF.

As DNA, the CDR3 is TGTGCCAGCAGCTTAGGGGGACTTGGCTACACCTTC. It specifies CASSLGGLGYTF. The chain combines TRBV7-2 with TRBJ1-2, with D perhaps TRBD1 (5 bases). The CDR3 runs 12 residues. The V gene's germline CDR1 is SGHTA and CDR2 FQGNSA. V was shortened by 1 base and J by 7 bases, with 7 bases between the two germline ends.

This chain joins TRBV5-1 and TRBJ1-1, with unresolved D. The germline gives CDR1 SGHRS, CDR2 YFSETQ. Trimming removed 0 bases at V and 5 bases at J, with 11 bases between. This CDR3 is built from 14 residues. The chain's CDR3 is CASSLGRGGTEAFF. DNA of the CDR3: TGCGCCAGCAGCTTGGGCCGGGGAGGGACTGAAGCTTTCTTT.

The chain is built from TRBV6-4 and TRBJ1-1, with D possibly TRBD1 on 6 matching bases. Per the germline V gene, CDR1 is MRHNA and CDR2 is SNTAGT. The CDR3 is made up of 17 amino acids. Trimming cost V 4 bases and J 1 base, with 19 bases left between them. In nucleotides, the CDR3 is TGTGCCAGCAGTGCCCCGGGACACAATCGGTCGAACACTGAAGCTTTCTTT. It encodes CASSAPGHNRSNTEAFF.

The chain has TRBV27 and TRBJ1-2; D perhaps matches TRBD1 (5 bases). CDR1 is MNHEY, CDR2 SMNVEV, per germline (reference sequence). Trimming stripped 9 bases from V and 6 bases from J, with 14 bases between. The CDR3 runs 12 residues. CDR3 loop: CASPGGKDGYTF. In nucleotides, the CDR3 is TGTGCCAGTCCTGGGGGGAAGGATGGCTACACCTTC.

The V and J genes are TRBV3-1 (or the pseudogene TRBV3-2) and TRBJ1-1; no reliable D call. CDR1 is LGHDT, CDR2 YNNKEL, per germline (reference sequence). The CDR3 runs to 16 residues. V was pared by 4 bases and J by 2 bases, with 17 bases between. The CDR3 DNA follows: TGTGCCAGCAGCCCGGTGAGGGCGGGCTTCAACACTGAAGCTTTCTTT. Protein sequence: CASSPVRAGFNTEAFF.

The V and J genes are TRBV19 and TRBJ2-5; D possibly corresponds to TRBD2 (5 bases). The CDR3 is made up of 14 amino acids. V lost 3 bases to trimming and J lost 4 bases, with 12 bases between them. Per the germline V gene, CDR1 is LNHDA and CDR2 is SQIVND (reference sequence). The CDR3 DNA follows: TGTGCCAGTAGTATCCTCGGCCGGGGAGAGACCCAGTACTTC. This codes for CASSILGRGETQYF.

The chain couples TRBV11-2 to TRBJ2-7, with TRBD2 matching 8 bases. V lost 5 bases and J lost 6; bases outside the gene matches: 9. This CDR3 is 14 amino acids long. Germline values: CDR1 SGHAT, CDR2 FQNNGV. The CDR3 protein is CASSPRGVEIEQYF. In DNA, the CDR3 is TGTGCCAGCAGCCCGCGGGGGGTGGAAATCGAGCAGTACTTC.

The chain joins TRBV5-8 to TRBJ1-3; 7 bases fit TRBD1. Per the germline V gene, CDR1 is SGHTS and CDR2 is YDEGEE. The CDR3 loop spans 19 amino acids. Germline trimming cut 0 bases from V and 0 bases from J; bases unmatched to any gene: 12. CDR3 residues: CASSLETGSISSSGNTIYF. The CDR3 coding sequence is TGTGCCAGCAGCTTGGAGACAGGGTCTATCTCGAGCTCTGGAAACACCATATATTTT.

As concerns this clone: One end of the junction fails to match germline, which may point to a read error. The chain carries TRBV7-9 and TRBJ2-2; tentative D call: TRBD1 (6 bases). Germline values: CDR1 SEHNR, CDR2 FQNEAQ (reference sequence). The CDR3 totals 15 residues. CDR3: CASRLGGPNTGELFF. The DNA for the CDR3 is TGTGCCAGCAGGTTAGGGGGACCGAACACCGGGGAGCTGTTTTTT. Full variable domain (outside the CDR3, taken from reference TRBV7-9 and TRBJ2-2): DTGVSQNPRHKITKRGQNVTFRCDPISEHNRLYWYRQTLGQGPEFLTYFQNEAQLEKSRLLSDRFSAERPKGSFSTLEIQRTEQGDSAMYLCASRLGGPNTGELFFGEGSRLTVL.

This clone was detected once. Other nucleotide sequences from this sample produce the same CDR3. The V and J genes are TRBV18 and TRBJ1-1; 8 nucleotides agree with TRBD1. The CDR3 is 15 residues long. In germline, CDR1 is KGHSH, CDR2 LQKENI. The ends lost 3 bases at V and 0 bases at J; junction bases unmatched: 3. The CDR3 sequence: CASSPGQGLNTEAFF. CDR3 nucleotides: TGTGCCAGCTCACCCGGACAGGGCCTGAACACTGAAGCTTTCTTT.

This chain connects TRBV7-6 to TRBJ1-5; the D is unclear. Trimming stripped 5 bases from V and 2 bases from J, with 13 bases between. The CDR3 contains 15 residues. CDR1 SGHVS and CDR2 FNYEAQ come from the germline V gene. The CDR3 DNA reads as TGTGCCAGCAGCCCCGCGGCACAAGGCAATCAGCCCCAGCATTTT. The encoded protein is CASSPAAQGNQPQHF. The variable domain in full, completed from reference TRBV7-6 and TRBJ1-5, reads GAGVSQSPRYKVTKRGQDVALRCDPISGHVSLYWYRQALGQGPEFLTYFNYEAQQDKSGLPNDRFSAERPEGSISTLTIQRTEQRDSAMYRCASSPAAQGNQPQHFGDGTRLSIL.

This rearrangement joins TRBV29-1 to TRBJ2-7, with D uncertain. The V and J ends lost 4 bases and 0 bases respectively, with 10 bases between them. Germline V CDR1 and CDR2: SQVTM, ANQGSEA. The CDR3 loop spans 13 amino acids. The CDR3 protein is CSVGTGFSYEQYF. In DNA, the CDR3 is TGCAGCGTTGGCACCGGGTTCTCCTACGAGCAGTACTTC.

The chain couples TRBV19 to TRBJ2-7; D may be TRBD1 (6 bases). V dropped 5 bases and J dropped 3 bases, with 11 bases sitting between them. From germline, CDR1 is LNHDA and CDR2 SQIVND (reference sequence). The CDR3 spans 13 residues. CDR3 loop: CASSAGTFYEQYF. The CDR3 bases are TGTGCCAGTAGTGCTGGGACATTCTACGAGCAGTACTTC.

The chain combines TRBV3-1 (or the pseudogene TRBV3-2) with TRBJ2-1, with D maybe TRBD2 (6 bases). Trimming pared 2 bases from V and 8 bases from J, leaving 19 bases between. This CDR3 contains 16 residues. CDR1 is LGHDT, CDR2 YNNKEL, per germline (reference sequence). CDR3: CASSQLRRGGDDEQFF. The CDR3 DNA sequence: TGTGCCAGCAGCCAACTAAGAAGGGGCGGGGACGATGAGCAGTTCTTC.